There are a few counts of the clone carrying this T cell receptor (beta chain). No antigen is known for it. Repertoires were generated with immunoSEQ multiplex PCR, while TCRdb's copy carries only in-frame clones and drops some. The sample gives some 10,000 clones, about 61% of which show up once; about 4.8% is in the top ten. Noted time point: after neoadjuvant nivolumab, at surgical resection. This sample was taken from a study of neoadjuvant anti-PD-1 for oral cavity cancer. Study-level background: Patients mostly received three to four biweekly nivolumab doses at 3 mg/kg before surgery. Study results and caveats: Each response group had just a few patients in TCR analyses.

Germline-derived CDR1 and CDR2 are SNHLY and FYNNEI. This CDR3 comprises 13 residues. V was shortened by 3 bases and J by 8 bases, with 8 bases between the two germline ends. V gene TRBV2 combines with J gene TRBJ1-6; D not certain. The specimen was PBMCs, collected after nivolumab (anti-PD-1) treatment. The sequence came from a person aged 40 to 85 with oral cavity squamous cell carcinoma. In DNA, the CDR3 is TGTGCCAGCAGTGATCGTCGGGATTCACCCCTCCACTTT. It encodes CASSDRRDSPLHF.